The entry below describes one T cell receptor beta chain. Original processing notes: Researchers report that nucleated cell counts were estimated from reference gene primer amplification. TCRdb's copy holds only in-frame clones and misses some; the assay was immunoSEQ multiplex PCR. That table is the source of V, J and clone size, and D and trimming were worked out from the DNA. The table lists 220,000 or so clones, roughly 84% of them singletons. Germline V lookup: CDR1 SGHRS, CDR2 YFSETQ. J was trimmed by 1 base and V by 5 bases; bases with no gene match: 7. The CDR3 runs to 16 residues. These data belong to a study of blood T cell repertoires in COVID-19. Across the whole study: Samples of COVID-19 (acute and convalescent) were obtained from the United States, Italy and Spain. From T cells, B-cell-depleted T cells, or PBMCs came the material, which was cDNA or gDNA.

The receptor's source is a woman in her 30s who had recovered from COVID-19. The rearrangement joins TRBV5-1 to TRBJ2-2; 8 bases agree with TRBD2. Input material: peripheral blood. The CDR3 DNA sequence: TGCGCCAGCAGACCCAGCGGGAGCCTGAACACCGGGGAGCTGTTTTTT. Translating gives CASRPSGSLNTGELFF.